These T cell receptor beta chains were read from a single sample in a study of cytomegalovirus exposure and HLA in healthy donors. Clones were sequenced by immunoSEQ multiplex PCR, and TCRdb holds only the in-frame ones, with some missing. The sample shows 75,000 to 95,000 clones, roughly 63% of them seen only once. The sequenced material came from PBMCs. Every receptor here comes from a woman aged 50 to 60 in good health and CMV-seropositive. Both conserved end residues are part of each CDR3. D genes are given only for firm matches. Only some rows state a clone size, as once, few, many or a class for expanded clones.

CDR3 DNA	CDR3 protein	D gene	clone size	J gene	V gene
TGTGCCAGCAGCCGCGGACAGGCTAGCTCCTACGAGCAGTACTTC	CASSRGQASSYEQYF	TRBD1	NA	TRBJ2-7	TRBV7-6
TGTGCCAGCAGCGCGAACGGACAGGGAAGTCATGGCTACACCTTC	CASSANGQGSHGYTF	NA	NA	TRBJ1-2	TRBV21-1
TGCGCCAGCAGCTTTAGCGGGGGTGGCACAGATACGCAGTATTTT	CASSFSGGGTDTQYF	TRBD2	many	TRBJ2-3	TRBV5-1
TGTGCCATCAGGGGACAACCGAACACTGAAGCTTTCTTT	CAIRGQPNTEAFF	NA	NA	TRBJ1-1	TRBV10-3
TGTGCCATCGCATCAGGGGACCACGAGCAGTACTTC	CAIASGDHEQYF	NA	NA	TRBJ2-7	TRBV10-3
TGCGCCAGCAGCTTCGGACAGGGGTCAGAGACCCAGTACTTC	CASSFGQGSETQYF	TRBD1	once	TRBJ2-5	TRBV5-1
TGTGCCAGCAGCTTAGGTCCGTCCGGGGTCTCTGGAAACACCATATATTTT	CASSLGPSGVSGNTIYF	NA	NA	TRBJ1-3	TRBV7-9
TGTGCCTGGAGTTCGGGGGGGGCCACTGAAGCTTTCTTT	CAWSSGGATEAFF	NA	few	TRBJ1-1	TRBV30
TGTGCCTCCAATGTGGGGCCTGGGGCCAACGTCCTGACTTTC	CASNVGPGANVLTF	NA	few	TRBJ2-6	TRBV2
TGTGCCAGCAGCTTAGGGCCGGGGGGAACCTACGAGCAGTACTTC	CASSLGPGGTYEQYF	TRBD2	NA	TRBJ2-7	TRBV7-9
TGTTCCAGCGGTAGGGGTGGAAACACCATATATTTT	CSSGRGGNTIYF	NA	NA	TRBJ1-3	TRBV7-9
TGTGCCAGCAGTGAACTCAAGGCAGGCTATAATTCACCCCTCCACTTT	CASSELKAGYNSPLHF	NA	NA	TRBJ1-6	TRBV6-1
TGTGCCAGCAGCCTGGGGTGGAGGGACGCCGGGGAGCTGTTTTTT	CASSLGWRDAGELFF	NA	NA	TRBJ2-2	TRBV7-2
TGTGCCAGCAGACCCGGGACAGCAAACTATGGCTACACCTTC	CASRPGTANYGYTF	TRBD1	NA	TRBJ1-2	TRBV5-6
TGTGCCAGCAGTGTGGGCCTTATCGATGAGCAGTTCTTC	CASSVGLIDEQFF	NA	once	TRBJ2-1	TRBV2
TGTGCCAGTAGTATCGAGGGGAGGGGGAACACCTACGAGCAGTACTTC	CASSIEGRGNTYEQYF	NA	NA	TRBJ2-7	TRBV19
TGTGCCAGCTCACCAGCCGGGACAACTCTTGGTGGCTACACCTTC	CASSPAGTTLGGYTF	NA	NA	TRBJ1-2	TRBV18
TGTGCCAGCAGTTACTCGAGACAGGGTGAAGCTTTCTTT	CASSYSRQGEAFF	TRBD1	NA	TRBJ1-1	TRBV6-5
TGTTCCAGCACCCAGGACTACTATGGCTACACCTTC	CSSTQDYYGYTF	NA	NA	TRBJ1-2	TRBV7-9